This is a list of T cell receptor beta chains from one sample in a study of shared clonotypes between healthy human individuals. Method: immunoSEQ multiplex PCR; TCRdb's copy keeps in-frame clones and lacks some. Of some 2,500,000 clones listed, approximately 94% are singletons. The source material was naive CD4+ T cells from PBMCs. These receptors all stem from a man aged 18-30 years in good health. Some clones in this sample may be carry-over from other donors' samples. Each CDR3 is given with its conserved first and last residue. D genes are given only for firm matches. Some rows mark clone size as missing; the rest say once, few, many or name a class of expanded clone.

J gene | D gene | clone size | V gene | CDR3 protein | CDR3 DNA
TRBJ1-1 | NA | NA | TRBV21-1 | CASSAPGIGEPEAFF | TGTGCCAGCAGCGCCCCGGGAATCGGGGAACCTGAAGCTTTCTTT
TRBJ1-1 | NA | NA | TRBV5-1 | CASSLLSGIAEAFF | TGCGCCAGCAGCTTATTATCAGGGATCGCTGAAGCTTTCTTT
TRBJ1-2 | TRBD1 | NA | TRBV5-1 | CASSSRTGVGGYTF | TGCGCCAGCAGCTCCCGTACAGGGGTCGGTGGCTACACCTTC
TRBJ2-7 | NA | NA | TRBV11-3 | CASSLVSGPLEQYF | TGTGCCAGCAGCTTAGTTAGCGGCCCCCTCGAGCAGTACTTC
TRBJ1-2 | NA | NA | TRBV6-5 | CASTDTNYGYTF | TGTGCCAGCACGGACACAAACTATGGCTACACCTTC
TRBJ2-3 | NA | NA | TRBV30 | CAWGTPRGTQYF | TGTGCCTGGGGGACTCCCCGAGGTACGCAGTATTTT
TRBJ1-2 | TRBD1 | NA | TRBV19 | CASSGRGRGYGYTF | TGTGCCAGTAGTGGCAGGGGGCGCGGGTATGGCTACACCTTC
TRBJ1-2 | NA | NA | TRBV29-1 | CSAIEVSNYGYTF | TGCAGCGCTATAGAGGTCTCTAACTATGGCTACACCTTC
TRBJ2-1 | TRBD2 | NA | TRBV9 | CASSVGKASGSDEQFF | TGTGCCAGCAGCGTAGGGAAGGCTAGCGGGAGCGATGAGCAGTTCTTC
TRBJ2-5 | NA | NA | TRBV18 | CASAPGTSSSEAQYF | TGTGCCAGCGCCCCGGGTACTAGCTCTTCCGAGGCCCAGTACTTC
TRBJ2-1 | NA | once | TRBV7-3 | CASSFGSVPSGRSDEQFF | TGTGCCAGCAGCTTCGGATCGGTGCCATCCGGAAGGAGCGATGAGCAGTTCTTC
TRBJ2-7 | TRBD1 | NA | TRBV28 | CASSGPGQGAYEQYF | TGTGCCAGCAGTGGTCCGGGACAGGGGGCCTACGAGCAGTACTTC
TRBJ2-7 | TRBD1 | NA | TRBV18 | CASSGGTGSYEQYF | TGTGCCAGCTCAGGGGGGACAGGCTCCTACGAGCAGTACTTC
TRBJ2-5 | NA | NA | TRBV7-9 | CASSPGRGRETQYF | TGTGCCAGCAGCCCGGGGCGTGGTCGAGAGACCCAGTACTTC
TRBJ1-3 | NA | NA | TRBV7-9 | CASSLQVSGNTIYF | TGTGCCAGCAGCTTACAGGTATCTGGAAACACCATATATTTT
TRBJ2-3 | NA | NA | TRBV28 | CASSFGLAPRVSTDTQYF | TGTGCCAGCAGTTTCGGGCTAGCGCCTAGGGTTAGCACAGATACGCAGTATTTT
TRBJ2-5 | TRBD1 | NA | TRBV30 | CAWSLTGGGETQYF | TGTGCCTGGAGTCTAACAGGGGGCGGGGAGACCCAGTACTTC
TRBJ1-5 | NA | NA | TRBV6-4 | CASSVWVRSSNQPQHF | TGTGCCAGCAGTGTTTGGGTTAGGTCCAGCAATCAGCCCCAGCATTTT
TRBJ2-7 | TRBD2 | NA | TRBV5-4 | CASSSRTSAIYEQYF | TGTGCCAGCAGCTCAAGGACTAGCGCCATCTACGAGCAGTACTTC
TRBJ2-1 | TRBD2 | NA | TRBV5-1 | CASSLGMGGSMVNEQFF | TGCGCCAGCAGCTTGGGGATGGGCGGGAGCATGGTCAATGAGCAGTTCTTC
TRBJ2-7 | NA | NA | TRBV5-6 | CASSWGHPHEQYF | TGTGCCAGCAGCTGGGGACATCCCCACGAGCAGTACTTC
TRBJ2-6 | TRBD1 | once | TRBV11-2 | CASSLQGEGANVLTF | TGTGCCAGCAGCTTACAGGGGGAAGGGGCCAACGTCCTGACTTTC
TRBJ2-1 | NA | NA | TRBV30 | CAWSSGTGATDEQFF | TGTGCCTGGAGCTCAGGGACTGGGGCGACCGATGAGCAGTTCTTC
TRBJ1-3 | NA | NA | TRBV30 | CAWAHRGSGNTIYF | TGTGCCTGGGCCCACAGAGGCTCTGGAAACACCATATATTTT
TRBJ2-1 | NA | NA | TRBV11-2 | CASSLYSRGNEQFF | TGTGCCAGCAGCTTGTACAGCCGGGGGAATGAGCAGTTCTTC
TRBJ2-4 | NA | NA | TRBV9 | CASSVGGAMAKNIQYF | TGTGCCAGCAGCGTAGGGGGGGCCATGGCCAAAAACATTCAGTACTTC
TRBJ2-1 | NA | NA | TRBV4-1 | CASSQGLLRGAYNEQFF | TGCGCCAGCAGCCAAGGGCTTCTTCGCGGGGCCTACAATGAGCAGTTCTTC
TRBJ1-2 | NA | few | TRBV28 | CASTYDRLYGYTF | TGTGCCAGCACCTATGACAGGTTGTATGGCTACACCTTC
TRBJ1-6 | TRBD1 | NA | TRBV4-1 | CASSQPRQGAGSPLHF | TGCGCCAGCAGCCAACCCAGACAGGGGGCTGGTTCACCCCTCCACTTT
TRBJ2-3 | NA | NA | TRBV6-6 | CASSMDSYSTDTQYF | TGTGCCAGCAGTATGGACTCATATAGCACAGATACGCAGTATTTT
TRBJ1-5 | NA | NA | TRBV11-2 | CASSLAPLQPQHF | TGTGCCAGCAGCTTAGCCCCCCTCCAGCCCCAGCATTTT
TRBJ1-1 | TRBD1 | NA | TRBV5-6 | CASSPGQALRAFF | TGTGCCAGCAGCCCGGGACAGGCCTTGAGAGCTTTCTTT
TRBJ2-3 | TRBD2 | NA | TRBV6-6 | CASSPGSGGSPQYF | TGTGCCAGCAGTCCCGGGTCGGGGGGATCACCGCAGTATTTT
TRBJ1-5 | NA | NA | TRBV30 | CAWSARVYSNQPQHF | TGTGCCTGGAGTGCGCGAGTATATAGCAATCAGCCCCAGCATTTT
TRBJ1-2 | NA | NA | TRBV5-1 | CASSLDPGFNYGYTF | TGCGCCAGCAGCTTGGACCCGGGATTTAACTATGGCTACACCTTC
TRBJ2-5 | TRBD2 | NA | TRBV30 | CAWSVPSGIRETQYF | TGTGCCTGGAGTGTGCCTAGCGGGATCCGAGAGACCCAGTACTTC
TRBJ2-7 | TRBD1 | once | TRBV7-9 | CASSKRGQTYEQYF | TGTGCCAGCAGCAAAAGGGGACAGACTTACGAGCAGTACTTC
TRBJ2-1 | TRBD2 | NA | TRBV5-1 | CASSFRLAGAGQGQFF | TGCGCCAGCAGCTTTCGACTAGCGGGAGCCGGTCAGGGGCAGTTCTTC
TRBJ2-1 | TRBD2 | NA | TRBV5-1 | CASSLPLAGVGNEQFF | TGCGCCAGCAGCTTACCCCTAGCGGGGGTGGGCAATGAGCAGTTCTTC
TRBJ1-1 | TRBD1 | once | TRBV19 | CASSGQGAILMNTEAFF | TGTGCCAGTAGTGGACAGGGGGCGATTCTCATGAACACTGAAGCTTTCTTT
TRBJ2-2 | NA | NA | TRBV5-1 | CASSLITNTGELFF | TGCGCCAGCAGCTTGATCACGAACACCGGGGAGCTGTTTTTT
TRBJ2-7 | TRBD2 | once | TRBV7-8 | CASSMWTSGNYEQYF | TGTGCCAGCAGCATGTGGACTAGCGGGAACTACGAGCAGTACTTC
TRBJ2-1 | TRBD2 | NA | TRBV5-5 | CASSFSGGRYNEQFF | TGTGCCAGCAGCTTCTCGGGAGGCCGGTACAATGAGCAGTTCTTC
TRBJ2-5 | TRBD2 | NA | TRBV27 | CASSSLGGTSSGETQYF | TGTGCCAGCAGTTCGTTGGGGGGGACTAGTAGTGGTGAGACCCAGTACTTC
TRBJ1-6 | TRBD1 | NA | TRBV9 | CASSVGGTVNSPLHF | TGTGCCAGCAGCGTAGGAGGGACAGTGAATTCACCCCTCCACTTT
TRBJ2-5 | NA | NA | TRBV7-2 | CASSLLGPAGETQYF | TGTGCCAGCAGCTTACTCGGACCGGCGGGAGAGACCCAGTACTTC
TRBJ1-2 | NA | NA | TRBV27 | CASSPTGAYGYTF | TGTGCCAGCAGTCCCACTGGAGCCTATGGCTACACCTTC
TRBJ1-1 | TRBD1 | NA | TRBV7-6 | CASSRRDRAAEAFF | TGTGCCAGCAGCCGTCGCGACAGGGCTGCCGAAGCTTTCTTT
TRBJ2-3 | NA | NA | TRBV5-4 | CASSSKTSSTDTQYF | TGTGCCAGCAGCTCAAAAACGTCTAGCACAGATACGCAGTATTTT
TRBJ2-1 | TRBD1 | NA | TRBV29-1 | CSVEGDRVNEQFF | TGCAGCGTCGAAGGGGACAGGGTCAATGAGCAGTTCTTC
TRBJ2-2 | NA | NA | TRBV11-2 | CASSPGGGYTGELFF | TGTGCCAGCAGCCCAGGTGGGGGTTACACCGGGGAGCTGTTTTTT
TRBJ2-1 | TRBD2 | NA | TRBV6-5 | CASSYSGLGSYNEQFF | TGTGCCAGCAGTTACTCAGGACTAGGTTCCTACAATGAGCAGTTCTTC
TRBJ2-7 | NA | NA | TRBV5-4 | CASSPRGQGYEQYF | TGTGCCAGCAGCCCCCGGGGCCAGGGATACGAGCAGTACTTC
TRBJ2-3 | NA | NA | TRBV5-4 | CASSVKYRTAGDTQYF | TGTGCCAGCAGCGTTAAATACCGGACAGCAGGAGATACGCAGTATTTT
TRBJ1-1 | TRBD1 | NA | TRBV4-1 | CASSQVQGVMNTEAFF | TGCGCCAGCAGCCAGGTACAGGGGGTTATGAACACTGAAGCTTTCTTT
TRBJ1-3 | NA | NA | TRBV2 | CASSGSGNTIYF | TGTGCCAGCAGTGGCTCTGGAAACACCATATATTTT
TRBJ2-3 | TRBD2 | NA | TRBV5-1 | CASSLDFGGSSGADTQYF | TGCGCCAGCAGCTTGGATTTCGGGGGTTCTAGCGGAGCAGATACGCAGTATTTT
TRBJ2-4 | NA | NA | TRBV30 | CAWSVRRGQGSKNIQYF | TGTGCCTGGAGTGTACGCAGAGGGCAGGGGTCCAAAAACATTCAGTACTTC